This T cell receptor (beta chain) was retrieved from a study of cytomegalovirus exposure and HLA in healthy donors. CDR3 length: 14 amino acids. Per the germline V gene, CDR1 is SGHRS and CDR2 is YFSETQ. V was pared by 2 bases and J by 0 bases, with 6 bases between. Study-wide results and limits: Cytomegalovirus status, reportedly, was diagnosed with high specificity and sensitivity by the classifier. Rarity marked most TCR sequences, yet some public TCRs occurred in many donors. According to a subsequent analysis, TCR clusters identified in the first cohort showed a tendency to co-occur across the 100 to 150 validation repertoires.

Generated by immunoSEQ multiplex PCR, the TCRdb table keeps only in-frame clones and is missing some. The sample holds 150,000 to 200,000 clones; around nine tenths are singletons and the top ten take just under 3%. Note on this clone: Its antigen remains unidentified.

This clonotype was obtained from a man aged 18 to 30 in good health and CMV-seronegative. The sequenced sample was PBMCs. This chain joins TRBV5-1 and TRBJ2-1; D gene uncertain. As DNA, the CDR3 is TGCGCCAGCAGCTTTTCCAACTCCTACAATGAGCAGTTCTTC. Its translation: CASSFSNSYNEQFF.